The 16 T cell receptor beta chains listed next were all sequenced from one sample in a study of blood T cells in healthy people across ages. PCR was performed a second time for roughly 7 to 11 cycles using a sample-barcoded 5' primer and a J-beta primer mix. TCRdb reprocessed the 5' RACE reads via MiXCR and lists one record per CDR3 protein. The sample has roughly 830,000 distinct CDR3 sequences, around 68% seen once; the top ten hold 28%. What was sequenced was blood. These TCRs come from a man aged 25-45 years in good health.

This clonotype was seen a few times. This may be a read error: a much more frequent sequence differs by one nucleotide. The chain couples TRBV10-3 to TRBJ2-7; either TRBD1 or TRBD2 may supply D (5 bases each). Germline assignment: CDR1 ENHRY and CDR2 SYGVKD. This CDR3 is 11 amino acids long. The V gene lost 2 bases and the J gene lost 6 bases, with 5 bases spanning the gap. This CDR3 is CAISEGTEQYF. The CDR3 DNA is TGTGCCATCAGTGAGGGGACCGAGCAGTACTTC.

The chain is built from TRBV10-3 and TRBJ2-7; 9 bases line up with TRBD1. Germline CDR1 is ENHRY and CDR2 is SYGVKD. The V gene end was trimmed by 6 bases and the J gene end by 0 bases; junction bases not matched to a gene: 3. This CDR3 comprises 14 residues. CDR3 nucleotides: TGTGCCATCAGCACAGGGGGCGCCTCCTACGAGCAGTACTTC. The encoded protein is CAISTGGASYEQYF.

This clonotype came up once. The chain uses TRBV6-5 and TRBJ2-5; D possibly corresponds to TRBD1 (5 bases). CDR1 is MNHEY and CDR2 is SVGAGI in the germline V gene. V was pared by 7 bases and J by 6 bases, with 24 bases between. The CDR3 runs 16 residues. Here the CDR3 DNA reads TGTGCCAGCATTCCGACCCGGGCAGGGCGGCGGAAGACCCAGTACTTC. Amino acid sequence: CASIPTRAGRRKTQYF.

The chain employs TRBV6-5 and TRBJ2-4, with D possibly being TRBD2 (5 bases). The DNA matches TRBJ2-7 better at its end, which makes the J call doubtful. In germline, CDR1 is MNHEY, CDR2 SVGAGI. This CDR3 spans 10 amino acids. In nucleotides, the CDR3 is TGTGCCAGCGGGAGATCCGAGCAGTACTTC. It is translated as CASGRSEQYF.

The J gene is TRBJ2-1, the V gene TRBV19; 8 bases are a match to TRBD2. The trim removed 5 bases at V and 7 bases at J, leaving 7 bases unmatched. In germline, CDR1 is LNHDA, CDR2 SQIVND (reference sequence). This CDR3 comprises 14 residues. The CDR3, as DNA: TGTGCCAGTAGTCAGCGGGGGCCCCTGAATGAGCAGTTCTTC. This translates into CASSQRGPLNEQFF. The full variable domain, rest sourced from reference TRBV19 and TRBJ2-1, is DGGITQSPKYLFRKEGQNVTLSCEQNLNHDAMYWYRQDPGQGLRLIYYSQIVNDFQKGDIAEGYSVSREKKESFPLTVTSAQKNPTAFYLCASSQRGPLNEQFFGPGTRLTVL.

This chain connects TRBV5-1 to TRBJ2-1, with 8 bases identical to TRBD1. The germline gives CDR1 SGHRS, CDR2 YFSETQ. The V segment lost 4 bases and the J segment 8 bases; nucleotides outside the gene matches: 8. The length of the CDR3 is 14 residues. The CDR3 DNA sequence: TGCGCCAGCAGCCTTCTCGGACAGGGCGATGAGCAGTTCTTC. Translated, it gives CASSLLGQGDEQFF. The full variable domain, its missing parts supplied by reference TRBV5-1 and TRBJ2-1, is KAGVTQTPRYLIKTRGQQVTLSCSPISGHRSVSWYQQTPGQGLQFLFEYFSETQRNKGNFPGRFSGRQFSNSRSEMNVSTLELGDSALYLCASSLLGQGDEQFFGPGTRLTVL.

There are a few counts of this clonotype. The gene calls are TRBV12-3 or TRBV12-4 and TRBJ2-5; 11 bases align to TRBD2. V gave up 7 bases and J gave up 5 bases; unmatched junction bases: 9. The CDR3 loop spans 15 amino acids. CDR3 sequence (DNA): TGTGCCAGCATCCCTAGCGGGGGGCGAGTTGAGACCCAGTACTTC. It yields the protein CASIPSGGRVETQYF.

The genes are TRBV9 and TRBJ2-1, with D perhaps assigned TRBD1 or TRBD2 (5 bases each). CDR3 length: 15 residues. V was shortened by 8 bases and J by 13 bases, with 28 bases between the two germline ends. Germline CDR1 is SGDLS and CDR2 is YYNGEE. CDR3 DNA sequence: TGTGCCAGTACTTCCTCCGGGACCCCACGCGACATTCAGTTCTTC. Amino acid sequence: CASTSSGTPRDIQFF.

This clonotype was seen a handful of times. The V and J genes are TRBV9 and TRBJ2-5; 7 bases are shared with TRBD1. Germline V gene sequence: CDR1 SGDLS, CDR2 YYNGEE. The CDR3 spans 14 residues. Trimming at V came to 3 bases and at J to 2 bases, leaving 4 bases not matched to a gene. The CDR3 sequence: CASSALTGQETQYF. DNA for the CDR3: TGTGCCAGCAGCGCGCTGACAGGGCAAGAGACCCAGTACTTC.

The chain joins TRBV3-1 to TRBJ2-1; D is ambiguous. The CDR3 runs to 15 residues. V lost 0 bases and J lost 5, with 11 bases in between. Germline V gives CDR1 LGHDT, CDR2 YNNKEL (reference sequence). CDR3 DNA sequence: TGTGCCAGCAGCCAAGATTTGGGGTCCCACAATGAGCAGTTCTTC. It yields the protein CASSQDLGSHNEQFF.

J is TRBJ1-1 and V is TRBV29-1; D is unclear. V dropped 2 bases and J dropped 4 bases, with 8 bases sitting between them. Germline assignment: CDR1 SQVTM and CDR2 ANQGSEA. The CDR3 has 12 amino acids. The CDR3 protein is CSVESGSTEAFF. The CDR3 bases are TGCAGCGTTGAATCTGGGTCCACTGAAGCTTTCTTT.

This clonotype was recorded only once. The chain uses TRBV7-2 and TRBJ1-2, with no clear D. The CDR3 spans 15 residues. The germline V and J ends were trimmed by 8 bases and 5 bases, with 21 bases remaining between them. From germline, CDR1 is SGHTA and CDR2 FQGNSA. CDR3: CASATVPRSSYGYTF. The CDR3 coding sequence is TGTGCCAGCGCCACCGTCCCCCGGAGTTCGTATGGCTACACCTTC.

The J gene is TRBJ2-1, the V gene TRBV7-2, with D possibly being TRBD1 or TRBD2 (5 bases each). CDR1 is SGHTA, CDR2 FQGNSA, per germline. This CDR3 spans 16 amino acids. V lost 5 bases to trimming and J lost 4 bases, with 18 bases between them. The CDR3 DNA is TGTGCCAGCAGCCGGATCCCCGGGACCACATACAATGAGCAGTTCTTC. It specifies CASSRIPGTTYNEQFF.

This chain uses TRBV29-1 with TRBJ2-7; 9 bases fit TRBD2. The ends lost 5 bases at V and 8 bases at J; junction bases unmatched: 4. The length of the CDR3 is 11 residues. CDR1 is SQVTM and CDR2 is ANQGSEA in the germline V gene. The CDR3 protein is CSVNSGGKQYF. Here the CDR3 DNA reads TGCAGCGTTAATAGCGGGGGAAAGCAGTACTTC.

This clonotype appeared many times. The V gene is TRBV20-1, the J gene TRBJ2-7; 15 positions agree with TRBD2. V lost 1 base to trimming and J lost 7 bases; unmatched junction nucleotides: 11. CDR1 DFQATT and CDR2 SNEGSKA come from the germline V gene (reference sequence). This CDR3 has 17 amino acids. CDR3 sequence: CSARVLRTSGGAEEQYF. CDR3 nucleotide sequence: TGCAGTGCTAGAGTTCTGAGGACTAGCGGGGGGGCTGAAGAGCAGTACTTC.

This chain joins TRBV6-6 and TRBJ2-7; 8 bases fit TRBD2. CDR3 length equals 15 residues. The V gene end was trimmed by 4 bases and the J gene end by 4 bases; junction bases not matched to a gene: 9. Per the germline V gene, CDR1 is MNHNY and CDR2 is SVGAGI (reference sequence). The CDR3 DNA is TGTGCCAGCAGTTCGACGGGGGGGGTTGCGTACGAGCAGTACTTC. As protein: CASSSTGGVAYEQYF.